This T cell receptor (beta chain) was sequenced for a study of T cell changes during pregnancy in multiple sclerosis. Only in-frame clones appear in the TCRdb table, and some are missing; sequencing was by immunoSEQ multiplex PCR. The table records around 95,000 clones, about 91% of them present only once. The CDR3 covers 16 residues. Trimming cost V 0 bases and J 7 bases; bases outside gene matches: 5. The V gene's germline CDR1 is LGHNA and CDR2 YNFKEQ. The origin of this receptor is a female donor in good health, enrolled as a control in a pregnancy study. The material was peripheral blood, obtained after pregnancy. The V call is TRBV4-2, the J call TRBJ2-1; 11 bases agree with TRBD1. CDR3 sequence reads: CASSQDPGTGGNEQFF. As DNA, the CDR3 is TGTGCCAGCAGCCAAGACCCCGGGACAGGGGGTAATGAGCAGTTCTTC.